This TCR beta chain was captured by sequencing in a study of T cells in Graves' hyperthyroidism and ophthalmopathy. Many counts were recorded for this clonotype. Each ophthalmopathy patient scored at least 3 on the Clinical Activity Score and at least 4 on NOSPECS grade, with duration under 3 months. The CDR3 consists of 20 residues. With 0 bases removed from V and 7 bases from J, the gap between germline ends came to 30 bases. In germline, CDR1 is LNHNV, CDR2 YYDKDF (reference sequence). Regions amplified from RNA transcripts were the TCR beta CDR3 regions. The HTBI primer set drove a first-round RT-PCR of the TCR CDR3. TCRdb re-analysed the multiplex PCR reads in MiXCR, keeping a single row per CDR3 protein. The sample records some 300,000 distinct CDR3 sequences, less than 20% being singletons.

The J gene is TRBJ1-1, the V gene TRBV15; a possible D gene is TRBD1 (6 bases). This TCR was sampled from a man over 45 with Graves' ophthalmopathy. Sequencing was carried out using blood. This chain's CDR3 is CATSREGWDIGLRRTVEAFF. The CDR3 DNA is TGTGCCACCAGCAGAGAAGGGTGGGACATAGGGTTAAGGAGGACAGTTGAAGCTTTCTTT.